A selection of T cell receptor beta chains follows, all from one sample in a study of siplizumab effects on memory and regulatory T cells. Clones were read by immunoSEQ multiplex PCR, and TCRdb kept only the in-frame ones, dropping some. Of 90,000 to 120,000 clones in the sample, 85% to 95% were seen once. The material sequenced was Tregs sorted from blood. Receptor source: a human donor in good health. Each CDR3 is given with its conserved first and last residue. The order of the fields is J gene, clone size, V gene, D gene, CDR3 DNA, CDR3 protein. The D gene is left open where the match is weak. Not every row has a clone size; where given, it reads once, few, many or a size class.

TRBJ1-2	.	TRBV4-2	.	TGTGCCAGCAGCCAAGAATCCTTCAGGGCGTCTGGCTACACCTTC	CASSQESFRASGYTF
TRBJ2-1	.	TRBV11-2	.	TGTGCCAGCAGCCAGGACAGAACCTACAATGAGCAGTTCTTC	CASSQDRTYNEQFF
TRBJ2-1	.	TRBV4-2	TRBD2	TGTGCCAGCAGCCAAGATCGGAGCGGGACCTACAATGAGCAGTTCTTC	CASSQDRSGTYNEQFF
TRBJ2-2	.	TRBV19	TRBD2	TGTGCCAGTAGTAACCGACTAGCGTCCGTCGGGGAGCTGTTTTTT	CASSNRLASVGELFF
TRBJ1-1	.	TRBV15	.	TGTGCCACCAGCAGAGATGGAGGGCTGGGGGCGAACACTGAAGCTTTCTTT	CATSRDGGLGANTEAFF
TRBJ2-1	.	TRBV7-9	.	TGTGCCAGCAGCCAGATTAGGGCCGTGCAGAATGAGCAGTTCTTC	CASSQIRAVQNEQFF
TRBJ1-1	.	TRBV19	TRBD1	TGTGCCAGTAGGGGGACAGGAGGGAACACTGAAGCTTTCTTT	CASRGTGGNTEAFF
TRBJ2-5	.	TRBV6-1	.	TGTGCCAGCAGTGCCGTACAAGAGACCCAGTACTTC	CASSAVQETQYF
TRBJ2-3	.	TRBV13	TRBD2	TGTGCCAGCAGCTTAGAGGGTAGCGGGAGGACAGATACGCAGTATTTT	CASSLEGSGRTDTQYF
TRBJ2-1	once	TRBV2	.	TGTGCCAGCAACAGGGATACTGAGCAGTTCTTC	CASNRDTEQFF
TRBJ2-7	.	TRBV2	.	TGTGCCATCACGCTGTTACGCGAGCAGTACTTC	CAITLLREQYF
TRBJ1-2	.	TRBV23-1	.	TGCGCCAGCTGCAAGGCCCAGGTCTATGGCTACACCTTC	CASCKAQVYGYTF
TRBJ1-3	.	TRBV5-1	TRBD1	TGCGCCAGCAGCTATGGACAGGGCACGTCATATTTT	CASSYGQGTSYF
TRBJ2-1	.	TRBV9	.	TGTGCCAGCAGCGTGAGTTTCTACAATGAGCAGTTCTTC	CASSVSFYNEQFF
TRBJ2-1	.	TRBV9	TRBD2	TGTGCCAGCAGCCTTGGACTAGCGGGGTTCTATGAGCAGTTCTTC	CASSLGLAGFYEQFF
TRBJ1-3	.	TRBV5-1	.	TGCGCCAGCAGAATAGGTCTCTCTGGAAACACCATATATTTT	CASRIGLSGNTIYF
TRBJ1-1	.	TRBV5-1	.	TGCGCCAGCAGCTTGCTCAGAAACACTGAAGCTTTCTTT	CASSLLRNTEAFF
TRBJ2-1	.	TRBV4-1	.	TGCGCCAGCAGCCAAGATGGGGCACAGGGATCCTACAATGAGCAGTTCTTC	CASSQDGAQGSYNEQFF
TRBJ2-1	.	TRBV27	.	TGTGCCGGGCCACGAAGGGGTAGCTCCTACAATGAGCAGTTCTTC	CAGPRRGSSYNEQFF
TRBJ2-1	.	TRBV18	.	TGTGCCAGCTCAGTGGGCGGGTCCTCCTACAATGAGCAGTTCTTC	CASSVGGSSYNEQFF
TRBJ2-7	.	TRBV5-4	TRBD1	TGTGCCAGCAGCAGGGACAGGGTTTTCGAGCAGTACTTC	CASSRDRVFEQYF
TRBJ2-1	.	TRBV7-8	.	TGTGCCAGCAGCTTAGTCTACAATGAGCAGTTCTTC	CASSLVYNEQFF
TRBJ1-2	.	TRBV13	TRBD1	TGTGCCAGCAGCTGGACAGGGGGTGGCTACACCTTC	CASSWTGGGYTF
TRBJ2-3	.	TRBV10-3	.	TGTGCCATCAGTCCCCTTGGGGGGACGCAGTATTTT	CAISPLGGTQYF
TRBJ1-2	once	TRBV18	.	TGTGCCAGCTCACCTAATCTTTTAACGGCAGGGAACTATGGCTACACCTTC	CASSPNLLTAGNYGYTF
TRBJ2-1	.	TRBV10-3	TRBD1	TGTGCCATCAGTGAGTCCGGGACAGGGGGCAATGAGCAGTTCTTC	CAISESGTGGNEQFF
TRBJ2-7	.	TRBV30	TRBD2	TGTGCCTGGAGTGTCAGGGAGGGCCGTTCTTACGAGCAGTACTTC	CAWSVREGRSYEQYF